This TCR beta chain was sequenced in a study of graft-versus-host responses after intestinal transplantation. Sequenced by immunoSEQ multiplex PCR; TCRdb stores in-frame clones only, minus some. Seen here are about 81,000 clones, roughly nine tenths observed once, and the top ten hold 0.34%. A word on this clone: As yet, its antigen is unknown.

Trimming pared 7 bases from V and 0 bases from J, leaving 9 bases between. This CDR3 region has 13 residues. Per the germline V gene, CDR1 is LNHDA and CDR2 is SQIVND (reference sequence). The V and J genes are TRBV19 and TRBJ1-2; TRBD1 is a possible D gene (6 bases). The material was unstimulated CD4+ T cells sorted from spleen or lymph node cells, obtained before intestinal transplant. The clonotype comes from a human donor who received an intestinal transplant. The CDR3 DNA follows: TGTGCCAGTAAGGACAGTCCTAACTATGGCTACACCTTC. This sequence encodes CASKDSPNYGYTF. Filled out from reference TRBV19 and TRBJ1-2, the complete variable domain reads DGGITQSPKYLFRKEGQNVTLSCEQNLNHDAMYWYRQDPGQGLRLIYYSQIVNDFQKGDIAEGYSVSREKKESFPLTVTSAQKNPTAFYLCASKDSPNYGYTFGSGTRLTVV.